This record covers a single T cell receptor beta chain. Its antigen is undetermined. The CDR3 runs to 14 residues. The germline V gene encodes CDR1 SGHVS and CDR2 FQNEAQ. V lost 1 base and J lost 1, with 6 bases in between. This specimen comes from a study of OX40 agonist ivuxolimab in advanced cancers. General study points: The authors also found low normalized T-cell clonal expansion in some nonresponders.

Autoimmune disease history or systemic immunosuppression disqualified patients. Researchers took blood at baseline, on cycle 4 day 1, and on cycle 7 day 1. Clones were sequenced by immunoSEQ multiplex PCR, and TCRdb holds only the in-frame ones, with some missing. Altogether some 41,000 clones are present, approximately 87% being singletons, with the ten largest covering roughly a third. The chain joins TRBV7-8 to TRBJ2-3; D gene uncertain. Sequenced material: CD4+ or CD8+ T cells sorted from blood, taken in a trial of the OX40 agonist ivuxolimab. The sequence was obtained from an adult with an advanced solid tumor such as melanoma, head and neck, liver or kidney cancer. This CDR3 is CASSLEVGTDTQYF. The CDR3, as DNA: TGTGCCAGCAGCTTAGAGGTCGGCACAGATACGCAGTATTTT.